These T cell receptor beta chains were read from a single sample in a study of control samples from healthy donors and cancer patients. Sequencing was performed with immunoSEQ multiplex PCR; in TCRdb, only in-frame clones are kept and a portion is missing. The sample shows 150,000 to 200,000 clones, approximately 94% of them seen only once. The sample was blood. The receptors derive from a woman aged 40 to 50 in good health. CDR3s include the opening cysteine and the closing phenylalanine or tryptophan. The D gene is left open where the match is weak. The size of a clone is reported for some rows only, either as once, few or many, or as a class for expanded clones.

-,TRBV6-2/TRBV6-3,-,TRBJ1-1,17,CASSGGPGRAMNTEAFF,TGTGCCAGCAGTGGTGGGCCCGGGCGGGCCATGAACACTGAAGCTTTCTTT
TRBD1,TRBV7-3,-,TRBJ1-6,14,CASSSGTGDPALHF,TGTGCCAGCAGCTCCGGGACAGGGGACCCGGCCCTCCACTTT
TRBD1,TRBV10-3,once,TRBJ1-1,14,CAISRQGMVAEAFF,TGTGCCATCAGCAGACAGGGAATGGTGGCTGAAGCTTTCTTT
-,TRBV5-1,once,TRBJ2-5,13,CASSLGAEETQYF,TGCGCCAGCAGCTTAGGGGCAGAAGAGACCCAGTACTTC
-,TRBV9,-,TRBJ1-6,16,CASSATASSYNSPLHF,TGTGCCAGCAGCGCCACAGCAAGCTCCTATAATTCACCCCTCCACTTT
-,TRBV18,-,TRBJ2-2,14,CASSPDRNTGELFF,TGTGCCAGCTCACCCGACAGGAACACCGGGGAGCTGTTTTTT
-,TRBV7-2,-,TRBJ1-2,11,CASSRGDGYTF,TGTGCCAGCAGCCGAGGGGATGGCTACACCTTC
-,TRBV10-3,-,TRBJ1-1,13,CAISERGDGEAFF,TGTGCCATCAGTGAGAGGGGGGACGGTGAAGCTTTCTTT
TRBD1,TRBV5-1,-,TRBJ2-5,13,CASSMTGQETQYF,TGCGCCAGCAGCATGACAGGGCAAGAGACCCAGTACTTC
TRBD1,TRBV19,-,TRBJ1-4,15,CASSFGTGANEKLFF,TGTGCCAGTAGTTTCGGGACAGGGGCTAATGAAAAACTGTTTTTT
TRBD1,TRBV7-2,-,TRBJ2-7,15,CASSFGQESSYEQYF,TGTGCCAGCAGCTTCGGACAGGAATCTTCCTACGAGCAGTACTTC
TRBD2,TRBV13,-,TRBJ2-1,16,CASSGGTSGAYNEQFF,TGTGCCAGCAGCGGCGGGACTAGCGGCGCCTACAATGAGCAGTTCTTC
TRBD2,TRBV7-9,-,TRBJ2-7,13,CASSSSGGYEQYF,TGTGCCAGCAGCTCCTCGGGGGGCTACGAGCAGTACTTC
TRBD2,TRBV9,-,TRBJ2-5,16,CASSPGTSGREETQYF,TGTGCCAGCAGCCCCGGGACTAGCGGGAGAGAAGAGACCCAGTACTTC
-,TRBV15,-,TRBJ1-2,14,CATSRGRELHGYTF,TGTGCCACCAGCAGAGGCCGGGAGTTACATGGCTACACCTTC
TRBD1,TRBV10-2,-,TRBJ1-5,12,CASKQGGQPQHF,TGCGCCAGCAAGCAGGGGGGCCAGCCCCAGCATTTT
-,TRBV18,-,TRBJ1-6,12,CASSPRESPLHF,TGTGCCAGCTCACCACGGGAGTCACCCCTCCACTTT
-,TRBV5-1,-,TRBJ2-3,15,CASSFGGGRGDTQYF,TGCGCCAGCAGCTTTGGAGGGGGCAGGGGAGATACGCAGTATTTT
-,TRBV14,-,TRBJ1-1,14,CASSRPPGRTEAFF,TGTGCCAGCAGCCGCCCCCCGGGGCGCACTGAAGCTTTCTTT
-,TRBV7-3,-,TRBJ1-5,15,CASSVGGDRNQPQHF,TGTGCCAGCAGCGTCGGGGGGGACCGCAATCAGCCACAGCATTTT
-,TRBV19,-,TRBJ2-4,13,CASDIGTKNIQYF,TGTGCCAGCGATATTGGGACCAAAAACATTCAGTACTTC
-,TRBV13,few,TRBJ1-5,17,CASSLNGGRYSNQPQHF,TGTGCCAGCAGCTTAAACGGGGGACGCTATAGCAATCAGCCCCAGCATTTT
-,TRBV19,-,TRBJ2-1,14,CASSIPGTYNEQFF,TGTGCCAGTAGTATTCCAGGCACTTACAATGAGCAGTTCTTC
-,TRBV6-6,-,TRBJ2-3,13,CASFNGRTDTQYF,TGTGCCAGCTTCAATGGCCGTACAGATACGCAGTATTTT
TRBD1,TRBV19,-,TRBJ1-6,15,CASSLTGDGNSPLHF,TGTGCCAGTAGCTTGACAGGGGATGGAAATTCACCCCTCCACTTT
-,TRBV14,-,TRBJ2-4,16,CASSFGPGLAKNIQYF,TGTGCCAGCAGCTTTGGGCCAGGGCTGGCCAAAAACATTCAGTACTTC
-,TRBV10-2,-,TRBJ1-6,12,CASSDQVAPLHF,TGCGCCAGCAGTGACCAGGTAGCACCCCTCCACTTT
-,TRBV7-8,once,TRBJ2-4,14,CANSSTVAKNIQYF,TGTGCCAACAGCTCAACAGTAGCCAAAAACATTCAGTACTTC
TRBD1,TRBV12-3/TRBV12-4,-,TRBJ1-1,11,CASRDRLEAFF,TGTGCCAGCAGGGACAGGTTGGAAGCTTTCTTT
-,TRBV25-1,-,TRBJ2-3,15,CASTRSGSSTDTQYF,TGTGCCAGCACGAGATCCGGGAGTAGCACAGATACGCAGTATTTT
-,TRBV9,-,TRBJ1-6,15,CASSVDWAGESPLHF,TGTGCCAGCAGCGTAGACTGGGCAGGGGAGTCACCCCTCCACTTT
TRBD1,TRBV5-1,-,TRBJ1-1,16,CASSPPGQVYTTEAFF,TGCGCCAGCAGCCCCCCGGGACAGGTTTATACCACTGAAGCTTTCTTT
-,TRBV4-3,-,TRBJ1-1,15,CASSRAYSRVTEAFF,TGCGCCAGCAGTCGAGCATATTCCAGGGTCACTGAAGCTTTCTTT
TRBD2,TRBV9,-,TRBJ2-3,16,CASSVVSSGNTDTQYF,TGTGCCAGCAGCGTAGTCTCTAGCGGGAACACAGATACGCAGTATTTT
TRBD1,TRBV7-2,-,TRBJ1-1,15,CASSTDRGLNTEAFF,TGTGCCAGCAGCACAGACAGGGGGCTGAACACTGAAGCTTTCTTT
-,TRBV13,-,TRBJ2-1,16,CASSSRATRGDNEQFF,TGTGCCAGCAGCTCTCGGGCCACACGAGGGGACAATGAGCAGTTCTTC
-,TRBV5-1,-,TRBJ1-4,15,CASSYRHEIGEKLFF,TGCGCCAGCAGCTATAGACACGAAATCGGAGAAAAACTGTTTTTT
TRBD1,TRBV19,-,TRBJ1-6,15,CASSMKTGATSPLHF,TGTGCCAGTAGTATGAAAACAGGGGCTACTTCACCCCTCCACTTT
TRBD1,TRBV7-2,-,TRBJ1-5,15,CASSSDRALGQPQHF,TGTGCCAGCAGCTCCGACAGGGCTTTAGGTCAGCCCCAGCATTTT
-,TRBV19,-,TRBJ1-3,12,CASSSAGNTIYF,TGTGCCAGTAGTTCGGCCGGAAACACCATATATTTT
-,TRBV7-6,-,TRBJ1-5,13,CASSADKNQPQHF,TGTGCCAGCAGCGCAGACAAAAATCAGCCCCAGCATTTT
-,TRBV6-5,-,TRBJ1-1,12,CAHRGENTEAFF,TGTGCGCACCGGGGGGAGAACACTGAAGCTTTCTTT
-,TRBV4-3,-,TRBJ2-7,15,CASSQGTYGGYEQYF,TGCGCCAGCAGCCAGGGGACCTACGGTGGGTACGAGCAGTACTTC
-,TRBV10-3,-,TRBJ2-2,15,CAISEGRPNTGELFF,TGTGCCATCAGTGAGGGCAGACCAAACACCGGGGAGCTGTTTTTT
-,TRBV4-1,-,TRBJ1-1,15,CASSQLGQTNTEAFF,TGCGCCAGCAGCCAGCTAGGACAGACGAACACTGAAGCTTTCTTT
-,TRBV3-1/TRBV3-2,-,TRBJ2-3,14,CASSSRPGTDTQYF,TGTGCCAGCAGCTCACGACCAGGCACAGATACGCAGTATTTT
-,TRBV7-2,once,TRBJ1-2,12,CASSLEGYGYTF,TGTGCCAGCAGCTTAGAGGGCTATGGCTACACCTTC